This TCR beta chain came from a study of CD8+ T cells in alopecia areata. RNA extraction and reverse transcription yielded cDNA as sequencing template. TCRdb's table, derived via immunoSEQ multiplex PCR, lists solely in-frame clones and lacks some. The repertoire holds some 130,000 clones, with about 50% as singletons. This CDR3 is built from 13 residues. Germline CDR1 MNHEY, CDR2 SMNVEV (reference sequence). Trimming took 6 bases from V and 4 from J, leaving 11 bases between them. This specimen consisted of CD8+ T cells sorted from blood, obtained at week 0. This chain connects TRBV27 to TRBJ2-3, with D perhaps TRBD2 (5 bases). This sequence was found in a human donor with alopecia areata. The CDR3 reads CASSMRVPDTQYF. CDR3 DNA sequence: TGTGCCAGCAGCATGCGGGTTCCAGATACGCAGTATTTT.